The clone carrying this T cell receptor beta chain has only a few counts. The source of the sample is a study of blood T cell repertoires in COVID-19. Study context: Samples taken during acute and convalescent COVID-19 were collected in the United States, Italy and Spain. T cells, B-cell-depleted T cells, or PBMCs provided the cDNA or gDNA that served as material.

V was clipped by 5 bases and J by 8 bases, with 18 bases between them. Germline V gives CDR1 MDHEN, CDR2 SYDVKM. The CDR3 is 14 residues long. In the study's own analysis: Estimated nucleated cell counts came from reference gene primer amplification. Method: immunoSEQ multiplex PCR; TCRdb's copy keeps in-frame clones and lacks some. V and J calls and clone size are those listed in that table; D and trimming were worked out from the DNA. The sample lists about 130,000 clones, 70% to 85% occurring once. The sequence was obtained from a man aged 55 to 70 who had recovered from COVID-19. The chain joins TRBV28 to TRBJ1-2; D is perhaps TRBD1 (5 bases). Specimen: peripheral blood. As DNA, the CDR3 is TGTGCCAGCAGTCCAGGGACTGCCCTATGGGGCTACACCTTC. Translated, it gives CASSPGTALWGYTF.